This T cell receptor (beta chain) comes out of a study of T cell responses to AZD1222 COVID-19 vaccine. As to this clone: As yet, its antigen is unknown.

Study outcomes and limitations: The CD4 TCRs associated with vaccination extended across spike and predominated at 160-218 and 743-854. Donors skewed white British and female; clonal diversity was possibly underestimated. Epitopes outside B.1.351 and B.1.1.7 mutated regions reportedly drew nearly half of spike TCRs. Repertoires in all cases were sampled only once the peak T cell response had passed.

TCRdb's table, derived via immunoSEQ multiplex PCR, lists solely in-frame clones and lacks some. The sample consists of 120,000 to 150,000 clones, about 92% of them appearing once. V trimming: 4 bases; J trimming: 3 bases; junction bases outside the gene matches: 7. The germline V gene has CDR1 MNHNS and CDR2 SASEGT. The CDR3 runs 16 residues. The origin of this receptor is an adult in good health. The specimen comprised peripheral blood, sampled on day 0 of AZD1222 vaccination. The rearrangement links TRBV6-1 to TRBJ2-2, with TRBD1 identical over 8 bases. Here the CDR3 reads CASSVQDRVDTGELFF. The CDR3 DNA is TGTGCCAGCAGTGTGCAGGACAGGGTCGACACCGGGGAGCTGTTTTTT.